Given below is one T cell receptor beta chain in context. Its antigen is currently unknown. The V gene lost 10 bases and the J gene lost 1 base, with 17 bases spanning the gap. The germline V gene encodes CDR1 MNHNS and CDR2 SASEGT. The length of the CDR3 is 14 residues. The data stem from a study of glioma-infiltrating T cells. About the study: Samples included WHO grade II oligodendrogliomas or astrocytomas and initial-diagnosis grade IV glioblastomas. Presurgical dexamethasone in glioma patients lasted six or fewer days. Study observations and caveats: Gliomas, especially low-grade, showed above-expected tissue-blood divergence; non-neoplastic patients showed below. Signature shared blood CDR3 motifs were enriched in low-divergence and depleted in high-divergence patients.

Using RNA template, CDR3s of TCR alpha and beta were amplified with iRepertoire arm-PCR. TCRdb passed the multiplex PCR reads through MiXCR, listing each CDR3 protein once. The sample lists fewer than 500,000 distinct CDR3 sequences, 41% seen once, with about 11% in the top ten. Source material: glioma tissue, nonneoplastic brain tissue, or PBMCs (not recorded which). This receptor was taken from a human donor with low-grade glioma or glioblastoma, undergoing nonglioma brain surgery, or in good health (not recorded which). V is TRBV6-1 and J is TRBJ2-7, with D possibly TRBD1 on 5 matching bases. The CDR3 sequence is CATTPPGQSYEQYF. The CDR3 DNA sequence: TGTGCCACTACCCCACCCGGACAATCCTACGAGCAGTACTTC.